This T cell receptor (beta chain) was recorded in a study of blood T cell repertoires in COVID-19. Whole-study context: Sample material is recorded as cDNA or gDNA derived from T cells, B-cell-depleted T cells, or PBMCs.

Authors' methods: How many nucleated cells were present was estimated from reference gene primer amplification. The method was immunoSEQ multiplex PCR; TCRdb's version includes in-frame clones alone and lacks a portion of them. The DNA gave D and trimming, while V, J and clone size come from that table. The sample consists of about 150,000 clones, roughly 82% of them appearing once. The J segment lost 6 bases and the V segment lost 0 bases, leaving 2 bases of the junction unmatched. CDR1 and CDR2 from the germline V gene are KGHDR and SFDVKD. This CDR3 spans 14 amino acids. Only one count was recorded for this clone.

The sample was peripheral blood. J is TRBJ1-2 and V is TRBV24-1; TRBD1 matches at 8 bases. The clonotype comes from a man in his 70s with acute or convalescent COVID-19. The CDR3 sequence is CATSDLPGGHGYTF. The CDR3 DNA follows: TGTGCCACCAGTGATTTGCCAGGGGGCCATGGCTACACCTTC.